This T cell receptor beta chain was sequenced for a study of beta chain features in type 1 diabetes. Findings of the study overall: Across patients, naive, central memory and Treg TCRB repertoires exhibited apparently greater similarity than was observed across healthy donors.

Sorting based on CD45RO/CCR7/CD25/CD127/CD95/CD27 separated CD4+ naive, central memory, regulatory and stem cell-like memory cells. The study reverse transcribed the entire isolated RNA, so it sequenced expressed TCRB transcripts. Method: immunoSEQ multiplex PCR; TCRdb's copy keeps in-frame clones and lacks some. The profile covers roughly 330,000 clones, with approximately 9.9% appearing a single time and just over 0.015% taken by the ten largest. This clone was recorded a few times. Its specificity is unknown. V dropped 0 bases and J dropped 2 bases, with 10 bases sitting between them. Germline loops: CDR1 SGDLS, CDR2 YYNGEE. There are 15 residues in the CDR3.

This sequence originates from a woman aged 25-40 years in good health. V and J are TRBV9 and TRBJ2-3; D gene unclear. The source material was naive CD4+ T cells from blood. This CDR3 reads CASSVDGDPTDTQYF. The CDR3 DNA sequence: TGTGCCAGCAGCGTAGATGGAGACCCCACAGATACGCAGTATTTT.